Following are 18 T cell receptor beta chains from one sample sequenced in a study of beta chain features in type 1 diabetes. What was sequenced were expressed TCRB transcripts, since all of the isolated RNA had been reverse transcribed. Repertoires were generated with immunoSEQ multiplex PCR, while TCRdb's copy carries only in-frame clones and drops some. The table lists about 740,000 clones, roughly an eighth of them singletons. Findings and caveats of the study: Researchers report that Type 1 diabetes patients had moderately but significantly shorter TCRB CDR3s across all four CD4+ subsets.

For these TCRs, the target antigens are not known. The source material was naive CD4+ T cells from blood. These receptors were collected from a man younger than 35 with type 1 diabetes.

The chain's CDR3 is CASSLLRDREGEQYF. CDR3 nucleotides: TGTGCCAGCAGCCTCCTTAGGGACAGGGAAGGGGAGCAGTACTTC. The gene calls are TRBV6-6 and TRBJ2-7; 9 bases are a match to TRBD1. The ends lost 6 bases at V and 7 bases at J; junction bases unmatched: 13. The CDR3 is 15 amino acids. Germline-derived CDR1 and CDR2 are MNHNY and SVGAGI (reference sequence).

The rearrangement uses TRBV10-3 and TRBJ1-5; the D is unclear. The CDR3 runs 13 residues. Between the trimmed V and J ends, which lost 8 bases and 3 bases, there was a span of 11 bases. Per the germline V gene, CDR1 is ENHRY and CDR2 is SYGVKD. For the CDR3, the DNA is TGTGCCATCGGGGTGGGGAACAATCAGCCCCAGCATTTT. This sequence encodes CAIGVGNNQPQHF.

The V and J genes are TRBV15 and TRBJ2-7; no clear D. Germline-derived CDR1 and CDR2 are LNHNV and YYDKDF (reference sequence). This CDR3 comprises 15 residues. Trimming pared 1 base from V and 2 bases from J, leaving 12 bases between. The CDR3 region is CATSRGGLSTYEQYF. CDR3 bases: TGTGCCACCAGCAGAGGCGGCCTGAGTACCTACGAGCAGTACTTC.

This chain links TRBV6-1 with TRBJ2-6; D is undetermined. Trimming stripped 3 bases from V and 0 bases from J, with 9 bases between. This CDR3 is 16 amino acids long. Germline V gene data show CDR1 as MNHNS and CDR2 as SASEGT. For the CDR3, the DNA is TGTGCCAGCAGTGATGGACGATTCTCTGGGGCCAACGTCCTGACTTTC. It is translated as CASSDGRFSGANVLTF.

This clone was counted only a few times. The chain joins TRBV27 to TRBJ2-3, with 11 bases lining up with TRBD2. This CDR3 region has 18 residues. Germline V gene sequence: CDR1 MNHEY, CDR2 SMNVEV (reference sequence). Trimming took 6 bases from V and 6 from J; bases not matched to a gene: 17. The CDR3 reads CASSHLLTSGVPGDTQYF. DNA for the CDR3: TGTGCCAGCAGCCACTTACTGACTAGCGGGGTCCCTGGGGATACGCAGTATTTT.

The chain joins TRBV18 to TRBJ2-1; tentative D call: TRBD2 (5 bases). Germline V CDR1 and CDR2: KGHSH, LQKENI. This CDR3 has 15 residues. The V end lost 0 bases, the J end lost 4 bases, and 10 bases lay between the germline ends. As DNA, the CDR3 is TGTGCCAGCTCACCACCGGGGAGCTTATACAATGAGCAGTTCTTC. Its translation: CASSPPGSLYNEQFF.

A remark on this clone: Other DNA variants within this sample encode the same CDR3. This sequence joins TRBV30 and TRBJ1-6; D ambiguous. CDR1 and CDR2 from the germline V gene are GTSNPN and SVGIG (reference sequence). The V gene lost 0 bases and the J gene lost 8 bases, with 14 bases spanning the gap. The CDR3 is made up of 15 amino acids. In nucleotides, the CDR3 is TGTGCCTGGAGTGTCCTCACGCCCCCGGATTCACCCCTCCACTTT. Protein: CAWSVLTPPDSPLHF.

This clone was seen more than once but under ten times. The chain couples TRBV9 to TRBJ1-2; 9 bases are shared with TRBD1. V lost 3 bases to trimming and J lost 6 bases; unmatched junction nucleotides: 12. CDR1 and CDR2 (germline): SGDLS, YYNGEE. The length of the CDR3 is 16 residues. CDR3 residues: CASSANDPGQGNGYTF. CDR3 in DNA: TGTGCCAGCAGCGCTAACGATCCGGGACAGGGCAATGGCTACACCTTC. Based on the CDR3 plus reference TRBV9 and TRBJ1-2, the full variable domain is DSGVTQTPKHLITATGQRVTLRCSPRSGDLSVYWYQQSLDQGLQFLIQYYNGEERAKGNILERFSAQQFPDLHSELNLSSLELGDSALYFCASSANDPGQGNGYTFGSGTRLTVV.

The chain joins TRBV27 to TRBJ1-1; 12 nucleotides align to TRBD1. The CDR3 sequence is 17 residues long. V lost 5 bases, J lost 1 base, and 8 bases stayed unmatched. Germline V gene sequence: CDR1 MNHEY, CDR2 SMNVEV (reference sequence). This CDR3 reads CASSPRDRGLGNTEAFF. The DNA of the CDR3 is TGTGCCAGCAGTCCGCGGGACAGGGGGCTAGGGAACACTGAAGCTTTCTTT.

In its sample, this clone was seen a few times. The CDR3 here is CASRVAYNSPLHF. Written as DNA, the CDR3 is TGTGCCAGCAGGGTTGCCTATAATTCACCCCTCCACTTT. The rearrangement links TRBV25-1 to TRBJ1-6; D unclear. The CDR3 runs to 13 residues. Germline-derived CDR1 and CDR2 are MGHDK and SYGVNS. Deletions cut 6 bases from V and 2 bases from J, with 5 bases between.

A few counts support this clone. The chain recombines TRBV6-5 with TRBJ2-7; possible D gene TRBD2, 5 bases. This CDR3 comprises 13 residues. Germline-derived CDR1 and CDR2 are MNHEY and SVGAGI. V lost 6 bases to trimming and J lost 3 bases, with 12 bases between them. CDR3 amino acids: CASSVEGIYEQYF. The CDR3 DNA reads TGTGCCAGCAGCGTCGAGGGCATCTACGAGCAGTACTTC.

A few counts support this clone. The chain couples TRBV6-6 to TRBJ2-7; no definite D call. Trimming took off 5 bases at V and 2 bases at J, with 13 bases between the two ends. Germline CDR1 and CDR2: MNHNY and SVGAGI (reference sequence). The length of the CDR3 is 14 residues. The CDR3 reads CASSGPPLTYEQYF. The CDR3 DNA sequence: TGTGCCAGCAGTGGACCACCCCTAACCTACGAGCAGTACTTC.

This sequence joins TRBV6-6 and TRBJ2-5; D possibly uses TRBD1 or TRBD2 (5 bases each). This CDR3 has 12 residues. Trimming removed 8 bases at V and 5 bases at J, with 12 bases between. Germline V gene data show CDR1 as MNHNY and CDR2 as SVGAGI (reference sequence). The CDR3 region has the DNA TGTGCCAGCGGGGGATCAGCGGAGACCCAGTACTTC. It codes for CASGGSAETQYF.

This clone was seen more than once but under ten times. This chain uses TRBV18 with TRBJ2-2; 9 nucleotides line up with TRBD1. Trimming at V came to 0 bases and at J to 5 bases, leaving 4 bases not matched to a gene. The CDR3 loop spans 16 amino acids. In germline, CDR1 is KGHSH, CDR2 LQKENI. In DNA form, the CDR3 reads TGTGCCAGCTCACCACCGAGGGACAGGGTAACCGGGGAGCTGTTTTTT. Protein product: CASSPPRDRVTGELFF.

The rearrangement joins TRBV5-4 to TRBJ2-3, with 12 nucleotides matching TRBD2. The V gene end was trimmed by 4 bases and the J gene end by 2 bases; junction bases not matched to a gene: 5. The CDR3 runs 16 residues. Germline CDR1 SGHNT, CDR2 YYREEE (reference sequence). The CDR3 here is CASSVRLAGDTDTQYF. In DNA, the CDR3 is TGTGCCAGCAGCGTACGACTAGCGGGGGACACAGATACGCAGTATTTT.

The chain has TRBV6-6 and TRBJ1-4; maybe TRBD1 (6 bases). The germline V gene encodes CDR1 MNHNY and CDR2 SVGAGI (reference sequence). This CDR3 is built from 15 residues. Trimming took off 2 bases at V and 8 bases at J, with 15 bases between the two ends. CDR3 nucleotide sequence: TGTGCCAGCAGTTACACCAGGGACACGGGGGAAAAACTGTTTTTT. It translates to CASSYTRDTGEKLFF.

This clone occurred a few times. The J gene is TRBJ2-1, the V gene TRBV5-6, with a weak D call TRBD2 (5 bases). Germline CDR1 reads SGHDT; CDR2 reads YYEEEE. CDR3 size: 15 residues. V was trimmed by 0 bases and J by 7 bases, leaving 14 bases between them. CDR3: CASSLVPGLENEQFF. CDR3 coding DNA: TGTGCCAGCAGCTTGGTTCCGGGGTTAGAAAATGAGCAGTTCTTC.

This clone was seen only a few times. The rearrangement uses TRBV13 and TRBJ2-6; no firm D call. This CDR3 is 16 amino acids long. The V gene's germline CDR1 is PRHDT and CDR2 FYEKMQ (reference sequence). The V end lost 0 bases, the J end lost 0 bases, and 6 bases lay between the germline ends. In nucleotides, the CDR3 is TGTGCCAGCAGCTTAGGCCGGAGCTCTGGGGCCAACGTCCTGACTTTC. Protein product: CASSLGRSSGANVLTF.